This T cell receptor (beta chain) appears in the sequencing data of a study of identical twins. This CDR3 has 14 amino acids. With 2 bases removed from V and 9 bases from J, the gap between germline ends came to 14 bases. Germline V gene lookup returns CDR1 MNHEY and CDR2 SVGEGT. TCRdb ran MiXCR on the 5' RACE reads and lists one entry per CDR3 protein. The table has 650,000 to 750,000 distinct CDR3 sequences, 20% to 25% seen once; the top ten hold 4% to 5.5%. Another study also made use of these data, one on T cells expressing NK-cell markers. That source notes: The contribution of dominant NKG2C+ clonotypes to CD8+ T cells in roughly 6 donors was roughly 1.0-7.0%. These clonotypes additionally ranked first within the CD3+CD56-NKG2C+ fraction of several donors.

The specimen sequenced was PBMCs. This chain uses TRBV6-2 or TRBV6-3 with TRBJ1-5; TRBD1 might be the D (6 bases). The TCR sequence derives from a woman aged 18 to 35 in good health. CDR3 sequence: CASSYGRGYRPQHF. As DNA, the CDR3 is TGTGCCAGCAGTTACGGCAGGGGCTATCGGCCCCAGCATTTT.